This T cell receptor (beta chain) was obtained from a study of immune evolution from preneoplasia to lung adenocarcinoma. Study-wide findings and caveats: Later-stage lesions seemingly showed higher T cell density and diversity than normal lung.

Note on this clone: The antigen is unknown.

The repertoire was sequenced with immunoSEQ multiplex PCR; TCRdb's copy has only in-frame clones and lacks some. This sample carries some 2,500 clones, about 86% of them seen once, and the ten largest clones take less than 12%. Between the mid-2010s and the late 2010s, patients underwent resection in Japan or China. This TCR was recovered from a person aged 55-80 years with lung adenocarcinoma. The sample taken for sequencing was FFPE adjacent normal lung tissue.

For the CDR3, the DNA is TGTGCCAGCAGTCGAGGTGGGGGCAAAGGTCCAGAAGCTTTCTTT. Amino acids: CASSRGGGKGPEAFF. V is TRBV6-5 and J is TRBJ1-1; a weak D match, TRBD1 (6 bases). Germline V CDR1 and CDR2: MNHEY, SVGAGI. Trimming stripped 5 bases from V and 8 bases from J, with 21 bases between. The CDR3 totals 15 residues.